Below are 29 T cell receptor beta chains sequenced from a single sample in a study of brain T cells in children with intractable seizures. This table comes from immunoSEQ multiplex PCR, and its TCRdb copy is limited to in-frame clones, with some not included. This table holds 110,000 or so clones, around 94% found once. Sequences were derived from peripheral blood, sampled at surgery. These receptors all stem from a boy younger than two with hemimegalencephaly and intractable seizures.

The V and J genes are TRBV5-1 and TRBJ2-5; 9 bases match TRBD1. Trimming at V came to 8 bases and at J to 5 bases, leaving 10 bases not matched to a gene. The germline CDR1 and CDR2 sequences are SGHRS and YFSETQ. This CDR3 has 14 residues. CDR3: CASRPGQGGETQYF. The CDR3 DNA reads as TGCGCCAGTCGACCGGGACAGGGAGGGGAGACCCAGTACTTC.

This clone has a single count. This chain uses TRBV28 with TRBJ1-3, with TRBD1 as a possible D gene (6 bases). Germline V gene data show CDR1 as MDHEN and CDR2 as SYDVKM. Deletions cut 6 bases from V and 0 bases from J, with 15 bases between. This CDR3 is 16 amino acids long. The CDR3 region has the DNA TGTGCCAGCAGCCGGCATCAGGGGAGCTCTGGAAACACCATATATTTT. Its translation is CASSRHQGSSGNTIYF.

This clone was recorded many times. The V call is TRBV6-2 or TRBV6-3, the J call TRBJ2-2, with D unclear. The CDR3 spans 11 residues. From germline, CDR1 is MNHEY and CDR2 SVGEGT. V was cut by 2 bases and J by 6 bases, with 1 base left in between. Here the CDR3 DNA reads TGTGCCAGCAGTTACCCCGGGGAGCTGTTTTTT. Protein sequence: CASSYPGELFF.

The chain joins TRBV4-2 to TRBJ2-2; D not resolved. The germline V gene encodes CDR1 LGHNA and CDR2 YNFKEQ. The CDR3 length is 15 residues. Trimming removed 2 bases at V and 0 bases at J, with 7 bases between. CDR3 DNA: TGTGCCAGCAGCCAATTATCAGCGAACACCGGGGAGCTGTTTTTT. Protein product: CASSQLSANTGELFF.

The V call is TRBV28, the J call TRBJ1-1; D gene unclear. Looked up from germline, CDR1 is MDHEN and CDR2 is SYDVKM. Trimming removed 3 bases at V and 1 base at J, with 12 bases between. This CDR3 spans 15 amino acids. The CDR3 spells CASSLGYSGNTEAFF. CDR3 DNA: TGTGCCAGCAGTTTGGGCTACTCGGGGAACACTGAAGCTTTCTTT.

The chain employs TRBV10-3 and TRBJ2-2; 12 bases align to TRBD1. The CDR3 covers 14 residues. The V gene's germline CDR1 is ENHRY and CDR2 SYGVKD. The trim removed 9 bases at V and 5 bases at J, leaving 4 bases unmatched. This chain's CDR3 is CAMTGQGATGELFF. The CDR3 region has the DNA TGTGCCATGACGGGACAGGGGGCGACCGGGGAGCTGTTTTTT.

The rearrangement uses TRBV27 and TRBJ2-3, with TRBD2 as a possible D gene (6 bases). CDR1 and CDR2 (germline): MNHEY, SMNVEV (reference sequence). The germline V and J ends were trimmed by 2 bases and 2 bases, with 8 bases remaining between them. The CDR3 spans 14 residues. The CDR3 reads CASSLAGITDTQYF. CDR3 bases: TGTGCCAGCAGTTTAGCGGGAATCACAGATACGCAGTATTTT.

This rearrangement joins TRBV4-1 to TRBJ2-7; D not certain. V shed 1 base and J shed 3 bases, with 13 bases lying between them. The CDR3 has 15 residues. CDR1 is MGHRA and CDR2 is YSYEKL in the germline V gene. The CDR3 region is CASSQAGTSLYEQYF. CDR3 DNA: TGCGCCAGCAGCCAAGCTGGCACCTCCCTCTACGAGCAGTACTTC.

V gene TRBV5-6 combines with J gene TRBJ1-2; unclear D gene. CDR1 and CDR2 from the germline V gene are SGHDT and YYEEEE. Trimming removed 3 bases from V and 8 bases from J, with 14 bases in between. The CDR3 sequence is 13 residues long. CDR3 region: CASSSPQTGGYTF. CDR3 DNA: TGTGCCAGCAGCTCCCCCCAAACCGGAGGCTACACCTTC.

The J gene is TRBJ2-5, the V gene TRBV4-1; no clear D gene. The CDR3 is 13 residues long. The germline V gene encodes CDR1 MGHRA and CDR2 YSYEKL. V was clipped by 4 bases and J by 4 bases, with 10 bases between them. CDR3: CASSRTRGETQYF. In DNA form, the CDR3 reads TGCGCCAGCAGCCGGACCCGAGGAGAGACCCAGTACTTC.

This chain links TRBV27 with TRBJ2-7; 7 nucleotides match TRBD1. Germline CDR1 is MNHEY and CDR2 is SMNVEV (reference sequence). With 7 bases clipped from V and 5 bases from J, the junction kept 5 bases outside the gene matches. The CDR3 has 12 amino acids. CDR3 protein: CASMTGNDEQYF. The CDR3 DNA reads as TGTGCCAGCATGACAGGGAACGACGAGCAGTACTTC.

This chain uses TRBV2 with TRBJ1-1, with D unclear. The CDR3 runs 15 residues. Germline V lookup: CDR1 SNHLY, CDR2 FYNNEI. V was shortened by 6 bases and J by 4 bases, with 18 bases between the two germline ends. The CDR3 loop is CASSPSGSVSTEAFF. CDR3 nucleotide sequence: TGTGCCAGCAGCCCCTCGGGGTCTGTATCCACTGAAGCTTTCTTT.

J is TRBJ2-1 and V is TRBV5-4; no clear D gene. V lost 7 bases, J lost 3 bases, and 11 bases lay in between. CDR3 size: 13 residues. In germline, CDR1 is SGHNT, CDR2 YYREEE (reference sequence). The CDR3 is CASGVSYYNEQFF. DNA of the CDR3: TGTGCCAGCGGAGTGTCCTACTACAATGAGCAGTTCTTC.

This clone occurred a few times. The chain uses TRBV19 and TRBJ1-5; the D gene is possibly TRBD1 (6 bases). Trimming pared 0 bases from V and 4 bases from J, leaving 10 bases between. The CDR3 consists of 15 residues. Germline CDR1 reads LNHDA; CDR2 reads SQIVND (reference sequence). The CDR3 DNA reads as TGTGCCAGTAGTATAGATCGGGACAAAAATCAGCCCCAGCATTTT. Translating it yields CASSIDRDKNQPQHF.

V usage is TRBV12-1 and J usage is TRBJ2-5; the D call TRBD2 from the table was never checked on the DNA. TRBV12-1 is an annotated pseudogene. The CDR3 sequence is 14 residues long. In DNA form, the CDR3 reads TGTGCCAGCCCGACTGGCGCAAAGCAAGAGACCCAGTACTTC. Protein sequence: CASPTGAKQETQYF.

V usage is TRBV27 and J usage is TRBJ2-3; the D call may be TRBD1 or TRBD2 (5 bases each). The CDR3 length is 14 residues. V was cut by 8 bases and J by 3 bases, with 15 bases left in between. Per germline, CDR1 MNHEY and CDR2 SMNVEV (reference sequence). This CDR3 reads CASRDHPRTDTQYF. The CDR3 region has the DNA TGTGCCAGCCGGGACCACCCCAGGACAGATACGCAGTATTTT.

Here the CDR3 reads CASSLGPLSVRDEQYF. The CDR3 coding sequence is TGTGCCAGCAGCTTAGGCCCCCTTTCGGTTCGAGACGAGCAGTACTTC. The chain carries TRBV7-9 and TRBJ2-7; D gene ambiguous. The ends were cut back, 1 base at V and 5 bases at J, with 18 bases in the middle. Germline CDR1 SEHNR, CDR2 FQNEAQ (reference sequence). The CDR3 covers 16 residues.

CDR3 region: CASSQDHGRDTQYF. The CDR3 DNA reads as TGCGCCAGCAGCCAAGATCACGGACGGGATACGCAGTATTTT. The V and J genes are TRBV4-1 and TRBJ2-3, with D unresolved. V lost 0 bases to trimming and J lost 6 bases, with 10 bases between them. Looked up from germline, CDR1 is MGHRA and CDR2 is YSYEKL. This CDR3 has 14 amino acids.

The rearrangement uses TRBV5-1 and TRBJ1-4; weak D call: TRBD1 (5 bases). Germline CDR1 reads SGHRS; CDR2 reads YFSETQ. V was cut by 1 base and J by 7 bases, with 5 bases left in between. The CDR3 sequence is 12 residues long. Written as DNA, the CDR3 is TGCGCCAGCAGCTTGCAGGGTGAAAAACTGTTTTTT. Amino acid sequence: CASSLQGEKLFF.

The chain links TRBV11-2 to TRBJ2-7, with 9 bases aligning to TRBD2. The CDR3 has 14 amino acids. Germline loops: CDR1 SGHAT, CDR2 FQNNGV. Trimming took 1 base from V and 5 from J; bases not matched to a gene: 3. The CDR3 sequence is CASSLVLAGNEQYF. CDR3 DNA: TGTGCCAGCAGCTTAGTCCTAGCGGGAAACGAGCAGTACTTC.

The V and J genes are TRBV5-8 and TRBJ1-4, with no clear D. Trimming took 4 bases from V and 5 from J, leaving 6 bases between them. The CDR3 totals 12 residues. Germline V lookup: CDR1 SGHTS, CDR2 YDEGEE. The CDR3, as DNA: TGTGCCAGCAGCAAACTGAATGAAAAACTGTTTTTT. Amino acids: CASSKLNEKLFF.

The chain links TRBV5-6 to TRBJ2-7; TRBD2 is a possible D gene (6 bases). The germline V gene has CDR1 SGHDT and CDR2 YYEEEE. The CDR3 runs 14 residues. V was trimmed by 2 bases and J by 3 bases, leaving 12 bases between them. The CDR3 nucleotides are TGTGCCAGCAGCTTCCCCGGGAGAATCTACGAGCAGTACTTC. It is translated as CASSFPGRIYEQYF. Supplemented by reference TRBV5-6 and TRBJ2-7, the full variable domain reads DAGVTQSPTHLIKTRGQQVTLRCSPKSGHDTVSWYQQALGQGPQFIFQYYEEEERQRGNFPDRFSGHQFPNYSSELNVNALLLGDSALYLCASSFPGRIYEQYFGPGTRLTVT.

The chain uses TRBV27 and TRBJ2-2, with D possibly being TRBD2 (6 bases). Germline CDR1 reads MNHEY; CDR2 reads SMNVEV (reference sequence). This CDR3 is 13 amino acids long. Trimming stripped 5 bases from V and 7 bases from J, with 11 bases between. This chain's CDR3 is CASSRMGGGELFF. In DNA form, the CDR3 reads TGTGCCAGCAGTAGGATGGGGGGCGGGGAGCTGTTTTTT.

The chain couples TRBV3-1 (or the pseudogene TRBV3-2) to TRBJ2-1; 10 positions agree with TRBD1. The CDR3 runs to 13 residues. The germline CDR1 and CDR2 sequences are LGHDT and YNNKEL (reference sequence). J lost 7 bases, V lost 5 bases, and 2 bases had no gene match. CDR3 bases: TGTGCCAGCAGCGGACAGGGGGAAAATGAGCAGTTCTTC. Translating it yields CASSGQGENEQFF.

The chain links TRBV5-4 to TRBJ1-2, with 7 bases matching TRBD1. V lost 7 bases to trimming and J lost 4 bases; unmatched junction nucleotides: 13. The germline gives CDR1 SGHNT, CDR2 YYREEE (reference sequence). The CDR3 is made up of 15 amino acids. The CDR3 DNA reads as TGTGCCAGCGGCCGACAGGGAAGAGAAGGCTATGGCTACACCTTC. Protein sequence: CASGRQGREGYGYTF. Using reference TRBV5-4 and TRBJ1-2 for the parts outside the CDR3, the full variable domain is ETGVTQSPTHLIKTRGQQVTLRCSSQSGHNTVSWYQQALGQGPQFIFQYYREEENGRGNFPPRFSGLQFPNYSSELNVNALELDDSALYLCASGRQGREGYGYTFGSGTRLTVV.

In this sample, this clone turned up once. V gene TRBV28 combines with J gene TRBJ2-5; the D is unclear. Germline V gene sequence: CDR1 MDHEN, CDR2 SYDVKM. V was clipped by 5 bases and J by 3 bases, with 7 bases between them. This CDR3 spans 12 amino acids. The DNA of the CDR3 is TGTGCCAGCAGTCGGCAGGAAGAGACCCAGTACTTC. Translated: CASSRQEETQYF.

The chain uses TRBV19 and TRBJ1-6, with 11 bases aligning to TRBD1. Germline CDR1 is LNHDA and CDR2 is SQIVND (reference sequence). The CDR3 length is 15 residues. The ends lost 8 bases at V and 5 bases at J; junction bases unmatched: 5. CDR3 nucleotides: TGTGCCAGTTCCCGGACAGGGGGCAATAATTCACCCCTCCACTTT. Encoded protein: CASSRTGGNNSPLHF.

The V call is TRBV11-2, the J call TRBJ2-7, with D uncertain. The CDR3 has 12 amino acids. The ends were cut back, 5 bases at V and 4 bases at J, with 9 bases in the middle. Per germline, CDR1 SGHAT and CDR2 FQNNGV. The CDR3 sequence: CASSLRKYEQYF. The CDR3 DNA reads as TGTGCCAGCAGCCTCCGGAAGTACGAGCAGTACTTC.

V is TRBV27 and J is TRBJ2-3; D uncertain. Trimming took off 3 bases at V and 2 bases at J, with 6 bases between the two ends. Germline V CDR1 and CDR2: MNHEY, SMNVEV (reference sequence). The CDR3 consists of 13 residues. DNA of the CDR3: TGTGCCAGCAGTTTCTCCCTCACAGATACGCAGTATTTT. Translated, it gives CASSFSLTDTQYF.